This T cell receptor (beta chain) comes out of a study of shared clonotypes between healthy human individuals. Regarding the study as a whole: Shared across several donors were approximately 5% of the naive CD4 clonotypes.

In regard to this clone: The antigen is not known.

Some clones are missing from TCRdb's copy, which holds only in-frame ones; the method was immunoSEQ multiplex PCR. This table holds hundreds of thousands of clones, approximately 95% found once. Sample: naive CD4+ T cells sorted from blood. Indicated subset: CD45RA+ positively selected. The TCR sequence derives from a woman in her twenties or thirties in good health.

The CDR3 DNA follows: TGTGCCAGCAGCGGATCACTGGGTTTGGAGACCCAGTACTTC. Its translation: CASSGSLGLETQYF. The chain recombines TRBV6-5 with TRBJ2-5; D remains unclear. V was trimmed by 6 bases and J by 5 bases, leaving 16 bases between them. The CDR3 extends over 14 amino acids. Germline CDR1 MNHEY, CDR2 SVGAGI.